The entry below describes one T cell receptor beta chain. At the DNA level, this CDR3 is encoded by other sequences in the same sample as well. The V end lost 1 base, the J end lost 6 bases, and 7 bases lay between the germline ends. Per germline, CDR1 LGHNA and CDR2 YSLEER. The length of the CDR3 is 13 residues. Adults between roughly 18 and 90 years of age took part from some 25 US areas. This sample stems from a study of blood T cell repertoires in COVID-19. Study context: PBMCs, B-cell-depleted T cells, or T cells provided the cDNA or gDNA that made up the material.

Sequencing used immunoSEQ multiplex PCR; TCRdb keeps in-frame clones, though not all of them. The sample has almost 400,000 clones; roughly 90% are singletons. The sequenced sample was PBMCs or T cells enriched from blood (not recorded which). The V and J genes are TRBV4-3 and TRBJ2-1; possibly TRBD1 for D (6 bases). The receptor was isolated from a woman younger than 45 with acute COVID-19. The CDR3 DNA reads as TGCGCCAGCAGCCAAGGGGGGCGCAATGAGCAGTTCTTC. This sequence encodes CASSQGGRNEQFF.